The 10 T cell receptor beta chains in this list originate from one sample, sequenced in a study of blood T cell repertoires in COVID-19 (dated by TCRdb to the early 2020s). Library prep was done by the immunoSEQ multiplex PCR assay. The table was pulled from immuneACCESS by TCRdb, which kept in-frame rearrangements only. Such tables lose some clones; where checked, under half of the loss comes from unresolved V genes, and the rest has no known cause. The table for this sample lists fewer than 200,000 clones; 70% to 85% of them were counted only once. The top ten clonotypes cover approximately 22% of the sample. Sequencing was performed on peripheral blood. Receptors were obtained from a woman older than 75 with acute or convalescent COVID-19.

The CDR3 DNA sequence: TGCAGCGTGTCGGGGACTAGCGGTTCCTACGAGCAGTACTTC. Protein: CSVSGTSGSYEQYF. The chain has TRBV29-1 and TRBJ2-7; 11 bases are a match to TRBD2. Germline CDR1 reads SQVTM; CDR2 reads ANQGSEA. With 6 bases clipped from V and 1 base from J, the junction kept 5 bases outside the gene matches. The CDR3 sequence is 14 residues long.

CDR3 in amino acids: CASSPGQGTQYF. DNA of the CDR3: TGTGCCAGCAGCCCGGGCCAGGGTACGCAGTATTTT. The chain is built from TRBV7-2 and TRBJ2-3; D possibly corresponds to TRBD1 (5 bases). The CDR3 loop spans 12 amino acids. Trimming took off 5 bases at V and 8 bases at J, with 11 bases between the two ends. Germline CDR1 SGHTA, CDR2 FQGNSA.

The rearrangement links TRBV27 to TRBJ2-1; the D gene is possibly TRBD2 (6 bases). The V gene's germline CDR1 is MNHEY and CDR2 SMNVEV (reference sequence). CDR3 size: 15 residues. Trimming removed 7 bases at V and 0 bases at J, with 13 bases between. For the CDR3, the DNA is TGTGCCAGCATTCCGAGCGGGTTCTCCTACAATGAGCAGTTCTTC. As protein: CASIPSGFSYNEQFF.

This clone appeared a single time. This chain links TRBV19 with TRBJ1-1, with 10 bases that match TRBD1. CDR1 and CDR2 from the germline V gene are LNHDA and SQIVND (reference sequence). J was trimmed by 5 bases and V by 5 bases; bases with no gene match: 11. The CDR3 totals 16 residues. The CDR3 loop is CASSPLRTGGRTEAFF. The CDR3 DNA reads TGTGCCAGTAGTCCCCTCAGGACAGGGGGAAGGACTGAAGCTTTCTTT. Full variable domain (remainder filled in from reference TRBV19 and TRBJ1-1): DGGITQSPKYLFRKEGQNVTLSCEQNLNHDAMYWYRQDPGQGLRLIYYSQIVNDFQKGDIAEGYSVSREKKESFPLTVTSAQKNPTAFYLCASSPLRTGGRTEAFFGQGTRLTVV.

The V call is TRBV7-8, the J call TRBJ1-5, with 7 bases fitting TRBD1. V was clipped by 1 base and J by 1 base; unmatched bases: 1. The CDR3 length is 15 residues. CDR1 is SGHVS and CDR2 is FQNEAQ in the germline V gene. The CDR3 loop reads CASSLGQGSNQPQHF. The CDR3 nucleotides read TGTGCCAGCAGCTTAGGACAGGGAAGCAATCAGCCCCAGCATTTT.

This clone showed up just a few times. The chain couples TRBV6-2 or TRBV6-3 to TRBJ1-5; D is unclear. From germline, CDR1 is MNHEY and CDR2 SVGEGT. CDR3 length equals 17 residues. V lost 2 bases to trimming and J lost 4 bases, with 18 bases between them. The CDR3: CASSYESRRNHNQPQHF. CDR3 in DNA: TGTGCCAGCAGTTACGAGAGCAGGCGCAATCATAATCAGCCCCAGCATTTT.

The chain combines TRBV6-5 with TRBJ1-6; a weak D match, TRBD1 (6 bases). V was trimmed by 4 bases and J by 7 bases, leaving 14 bases between them. The CDR3 is made up of 15 amino acids. Germline V gene sequence: CDR1 MNHEY, CDR2 SVGAGI. This chain's CDR3 is CASSWIGGGNSPLHF. CDR3 coding DNA: TGTGCCAGCAGTTGGATAGGGGGGGGGAATTCACCCCTCCACTTT.

J is TRBJ1-2 and V is TRBV5-4; TRBD1 matches 8 bases. CDR3 length equals 14 residues. V shed 0 bases, J shed 8 bases, and the junction held 6 bases outside the gene matches. CDR1 and CDR2 (germline): SGHNT, YYREEE (reference sequence). CDR3 in amino acids: CASSLADRGRGYTF. The CDR3 DNA is TGTGCCAGCAGCTTGGCCGACAGGGGTCGGGGCTACACCTTC.

This clone was counted between two and nine times. The V and J genes are TRBV6-2 or TRBV6-3 and TRBJ1-5; perhaps TRBD1 as D (5 bases). This CDR3 is 18 amino acids long. V dropped 2 bases and J dropped 2 bases, with 19 bases sitting between them. Germline assignment: CDR1 MNHEY and CDR2 SVGEGT. CDR3 in amino acids: CASSYRAGKWKGNQPQHF. Written as DNA, the CDR3 is TGTGCCAGCAGTTACCGGGCAGGGAAGTGGAAGGGCAATCAGCCCCAGCATTTT.

The gene calls are TRBV7-9 and TRBJ1-5, with unresolved D. CDR3 length: 16 amino acids. Trimming pared 1 base from V and 2 bases from J, leaving 12 bases between. Per the germline V gene, CDR1 is SEHNR and CDR2 is FQNEAQ (reference sequence). CDR3 sequence reads: CASSLVEGMGNQPQHF. The CDR3, as DNA: TGTGCCAGCAGCTTAGTAGAGGGCATGGGCAATCAGCCCCAGCATTTT.